A selection of T cell receptor beta chains follows, all from one sample in a study of spatial heterogeneity in lung cancer. MiXCR, applied by TCRdb to the 5' RACE reads, yields one record per CDR3 protein. Here the sample spans over 75,000 distinct CDR3 sequences, approximately 20% being singletons. The sequences come from PBMCs, collected at surgery. The receptors shown here come from a male donor with early-stage non-small cell lung cancer. The CDR3 runs from the conserved cysteine through the conserved F or W. The D gene is left open where the match is weak. Size tells how often a clone was seen (once, few, many) or the class of an expanded clone, and some rows leave it out.

TRBV7-7	many	TRBJ2-5	TRBD1	TGTGCTAGCAGCTCCGACAGGGAAGAGACCCAGTACTTC	CASSSDREETQYF
TRBV27	-	TRBJ2-2	-	TGTGCCAGCAGTCCCCAGAACGGGGGCTCTCTGTTTTTT	CASSPQNGGSLFF
TRBV11-2	few	TRBJ1-5	-	TGTGCCAGCAGCGCAGTAAGCAATCAGCCCCAGCATTTT	CASSAVSNQPQHF
TRBV28	-	TRBJ2-3	TRBD1	TGTGCCAGCAACGACCCCGGACAGGGGGCATCAGATACGCAGTATTTT	CASNDPGQGASDTQYF
TRBV10-3	-	TRBJ1-2	TRBD1	TGTGCCATCACCCTGGGACAGGGCTATGGCTACACCTTC	CAITLGQGYGYTF
TRBV6-5	-	TRBJ2-1	-	TGTGCCAGCCACTCCAGGAGCCTAGACTACAATGAGCAGTTCTTC	CASHSRSLDYNEQFF
TRBV6-2/TRBV6-3	-	TRBJ2-7	-	TGTGCCAGCAGTTACTCCAGGGTGACGGGAGAGCAGTACTTC	CASSYSRVTGEQYF
TRBV15	few	TRBJ2-2	TRBD1	TGTGCCACCAGCACCGAAGGGACAGCGAACACCGGGGAGCTGTTTTTT	CATSTEGTANTGELFF
TRBV4-2	few	TRBJ1-1	TRBD1	TGTGCCAGCAGCCAAGCGGGACAGGGGAAAACTGAAGCTTTCTTT	CASSQAGQGKTEAFF
TRBV27	-	TRBJ2-3	-	TGTGCCAGCAGTTTATTCACTGGGTTGACAGATACGCAGTATTTT	CASSLFTGLTDTQYF